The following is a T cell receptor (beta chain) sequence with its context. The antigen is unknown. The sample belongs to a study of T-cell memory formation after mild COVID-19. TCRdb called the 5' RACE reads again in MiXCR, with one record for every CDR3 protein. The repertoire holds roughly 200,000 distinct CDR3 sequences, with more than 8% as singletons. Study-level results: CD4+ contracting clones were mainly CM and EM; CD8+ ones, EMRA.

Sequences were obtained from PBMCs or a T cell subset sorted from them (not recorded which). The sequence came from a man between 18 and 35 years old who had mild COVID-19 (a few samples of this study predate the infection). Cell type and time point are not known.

The DNA for the CDR3 is TGTGCCAGCTCACTGACAGTTGCCATGAACACTGAAGCTTTCTTT. Translation: CASSLTVAMNTEAFF. The rearrangement links TRBV18 to TRBJ1-1, with D maybe TRBD1 (5 bases). The ends were cut back, 4 bases at V and 0 bases at J, with 12 bases in the middle. Germline V gives CDR1 KGHSH, CDR2 LQKENI. This CDR3 is 15 amino acids long.